Following are 21 T cell receptor beta chains from one sample sequenced in a study of T cells in Graves' hyperthyroidism and ophthalmopathy. The CDR3 regions of TCR beta were amplified from RNA transcripts. Using the HTBI primer set, a first-round RT-PCR was run on the TCR CDR3. MiXCR, run by TCRdb on the multiplex PCR reads, gives a single entry per CDR3 protein. The data contain hundreds of thousands of distinct CDR3 sequences, approximately 23% of them singletons. Input material: blood. The receptor set was obtained from a woman between 65 and 79 years old with Graves' ophthalmopathy.

As regards this clonotype: This may stem from a read error, because a much larger clone lies one nucleotide away. V is TRBV12-3 or TRBV12-4 and J is TRBJ1-5, with D possibly matching TRBD1 (5 bases). The CDR3 totals 18 residues. Trimming took 2 bases from V and 3 from J, leaving 20 bases between them. The CDR3 DNA follows: TGTGCCAGCAGTTTAATCGGGGGTTCAAGGTATATCAATCAGCCCCAGCATTTT. This sequence encodes CASSLIGGSRYINQPQHF.

At least ten counts were recorded for this clonotype. V usage is TRBV6-1 and J usage is TRBJ1-5, with D uncertain. The germline gives CDR1 MNHNS, CDR2 SASEGT. Trimming cost V 0 bases and J 2 bases, with 8 bases left between them. The CDR3 has 15 amino acids. The CDR3, as DNA: TGTGCCAGCAGTGAAGCGCTAGGTGGCAATCAGCCCCAGCATTTT. Residues: CASSEALGGNQPQHF.

This clonotype was found many times. CDR3 nucleotide sequence: TGTGCCAGCAGATCCAGGGGGCGGGGAAGCAATCAGCCCCAGCATTTT. It is translated as CASRSRGRGSNQPQHF. J is TRBJ1-5 and V is TRBV6-2 or TRBV6-3; 8 positions agree with TRBD1. V was clipped by 6 bases and J by 1 base; unmatched bases: 8. Germline CDR1 and CDR2: MNHEY and SVGEGT. This CDR3 is built from 16 residues.

In the case of this clonotype: Possible read error: a much larger clone is one base away. This chain joins TRBV7-9 and TRBJ1-5; TRBD1 matches at 9 bases. From germline, CDR1 is SEHNR and CDR2 FQNEAQ (reference sequence). The length of the CDR3 is 15 residues. The CDR3 DNA follows: TGTACCAGCAGCTTAGATGAAGGACAGGGGCAGCCCCAGCATTTT. This sequence encodes CTSSLDEGQGQPQHF.

This clonotype was seen a handful of times. As DNA, the CDR3 is TGCGCCAGCAGAAGTACAGGGAGAGGCACTGAAGCTTTCTTT. Translation: CASRSTGRGTEAFF. V is TRBV5-1 and J is TRBJ1-1; possibly TRBD1 for D (6 bases). With 5 bases removed from V and 4 bases from J, the gap between germline ends came to 15 bases. The CDR3 contains 14 residues. The V gene's germline CDR1 is SGHRS and CDR2 YFSETQ.

This clonotype has just a few counts. The CDR3 DNA sequence: TGTGCCATCAGTGAAGGGAACGGGATAGGCACAGATACGCAGTATTTT. Translating gives CAISEGNGIGTDTQYF. This chain joins TRBV10-3 and TRBJ2-3, with a tentative D call TRBD2 (5 bases). The V and J ends lost 3 bases and 1 base respectively, with 14 bases between them. The CDR3 length is 16 residues. Germline V gene sequence: CDR1 ENHRY, CDR2 SYGVKD.

There are a few counts of this clonotype. As DNA, the CDR3 is TGTGCCATTACTGCCAGGCAGGGTCAGCCCCAGCATTTT. This gives the protein CAITARQGQPQHF. The rearrangement joins TRBV6-8 to TRBJ1-5; D is perhaps TRBD1 (5 bases). The germline V gene encodes CDR1 MNHGY and CDR2 SAAAGT. The CDR3 totals 13 residues. V was trimmed by 10 bases and J by 6 bases, leaving 16 bases between them.

J is TRBJ1-2 and V is TRBV4-3; D gene ambiguous. Germline CDR1 reads LGHNA; CDR2 reads YSLEER. The germline V and J ends were trimmed by 1 base and 5 bases, with 11 bases remaining between them. The length of the CDR3 is 14 residues. The CDR3 DNA reads TGCGCCAGCAGCCAAGTGGGCATACCTTATGGCTACACCTTC. The encoded protein is CASSQVGIPYGYTF.

The rearrangement uses TRBV30 and TRBJ1-2; D remains unclear. The CDR3 contains 16 residues. The V and J ends lost 1 base and 8 bases respectively, with 23 bases between them. Germline CDR1 and CDR2: GTSNPN and SVGIG (reference sequence). CDR3 DNA: TGTGCCTGGAGTGGGTCCCGGCAGAGCGTCAGGAGGGGCTACACCTTC. This gives the protein CAWSGSRQSVRRGYTF. Filled out from reference TRBV30 and TRBJ1-2, the complete variable domain reads SQTIHQWPATLVQPVGSPLSLECTVEGTSNPNLYWYRQAAGRGLQLLFYSVGIGQISSEVPQNLSASRPQDRQFILSSKKLLLSDSGFYLCAWSGSRQSVRRGYTFGSGTRLTVV.

This clonotype was detected many times. One end of the junction is discordant with germline, which a read error may explain. The V gene is TRBV5-1, the J gene TRBJ2-1, with D possibly TRBD1 on 6 matching bases. Germline CDR1 is SGHRS and CDR2 is YFSETQ. This CDR3 spans 14 amino acids. The chain's CDR3 is CASSLGQSYNEQFF. The CDR3 DNA reads as TGTGCCAGCAGCCTCGGACAGTCATACAATGAGCAGTTCTTC.

The CDR3 here is CASSIQGGIINEQFF. The CDR3 DNA sequence: TGTGCCAGCAGTATACAGGGAGGGATTATCAATGAGCAGTTCTTC. V gene TRBV27 combines with J gene TRBJ2-1; TRBD2 might be the D (7 bases). Trimming removed 5 bases from V and 6 bases from J, with 17 bases in between. The CDR3 has 15 amino acids. The germline CDR1 and CDR2 sequences are MNHEY and SMNVEV (reference sequence).

This clonotype was counted ten times or more. The chain joins TRBV12-3 or TRBV12-4 to TRBJ1-2; D ambiguous. The CDR3 is 12 residues long. V dropped 4 bases and J dropped 3 bases, with 6 bases sitting between them. CDR3 DNA: TGTGCCAGCAGTTACATGGACTATGGCTACACCTTC. Translating it yields CASSYMDYGYTF.

This clonotype turned up a few times. V usage is TRBV4-1 and J usage is TRBJ2-7; D ambiguous. This CDR3 comprises 12 residues. The V and J ends lost 6 bases and 2 bases respectively, with 8 bases between them. The germline V gene has CDR1 MGHRA and CDR2 YSYEKL. Here the CDR3 DNA reads TGCGCCAGCAGGGGTGAGCCCTACGAGCAGTACTTC. This gives the protein CASRGEPYEQYF.

The chain recombines TRBV7-9 with TRBJ1-4, with 7 bases that match TRBD1. This CDR3 comprises 15 residues. Unmatched junction bases numbered 8, after V lost 7 bases and J lost 3 bases. CDR1 is SEHNR, CDR2 FQNEAQ, per germline (reference sequence). The CDR3 loop is CASTRGQEPNEKLFF. The CDR3 DNA sequence: TGTGCCAGCACCCGAGGACAGGAACCTAATGAAAAACTGTTTTTT.

This clonotype has a count of ten or more. The genes are TRBV6-1 and TRBJ1-1; D not certain. Trimming pared 5 bases from V and 1 base from J, leaving 5 bases between. The CDR3 has 12 residues. The germline gives CDR1 MNHNS, CDR2 SASEGT. The CDR3 DNA reads TGTGCCAGCAGTATGAGGAACACTGAAGCTTTCTTT. The encoded protein is CASSMRNTEAFF.

As for this clonotype: The junction and the germline gene differ at one end; a read error may be behind it. The chain couples TRBV7-9 to TRBJ2-1; 8 nucleotides align to TRBD1. The CDR3 length is 15 residues. In germline, CDR1 is SEHNR, CDR2 FQNEAQ (reference sequence). CDR3 region: CASSLDRGSYNEQLF. CDR3 coding DNA: TGTGCCAGCAGCCTCGACAGGGGTTCCTACAATGAGCAGCTCTTC.

The chain recombines TRBV9 with TRBJ1-3; TRBD1 is a possible D gene (6 bases). The germline CDR1 and CDR2 sequences are SGDLS and YYNGEE. This CDR3 is 15 amino acids long. V lost 3 bases, J lost 8 bases, and 18 bases lay in between. Here the CDR3 DNA reads TGTGCCAGCAGCGCCGGGGCAGGGGATGGGGACACCATATATTTT. Translating it yields CASSAGAGDGDTIYF.

CDR3 bases: TGTGCCAGCAGTTATCGGGGGGAGTCTAACTATGGCTACACCTTC. It codes for CASSYRGESNYGYTF. J is TRBJ1-2 and V is TRBV6-5; tentative D call: TRBD1 (5 bases). Germline CDR1 MNHEY, CDR2 SVGAGI. Between the trimmed V and J ends, which lost 3 bases and 0 bases, there was a span of 11 bases. The CDR3 runs to 15 residues.

This clonotype was seen many times. This chain joins TRBV2 and TRBJ2-1; TRBD1 might be the D (6 bases). V was clipped by 2 bases and J by 2 bases, with 10 bases between them. CDR3 length: 15 residues. In germline, CDR1 is SNHLY, CDR2 FYNNEI. The CDR3 DNA follows: TGTGCCAGCAGTGAACAGGGGATCGCCTACAATGAGCAGTTCTTC. Amino acid sequence: CASSEQGIAYNEQFF.

This clonotype was counted ten times or more. This sequence joins TRBV6-1 and TRBJ2-2, with no clear D. This CDR3 has 13 amino acids. CDR1 and CDR2 from the germline V gene are MNHNS and SASEGT. Trimming removed 4 bases from V and 4 bases from J, with 7 bases in between. This CDR3 reads CASSGQSTGELFF. The CDR3 bases are TGTGCCAGCAGTGGTCAGAGCACCGGGGAGCTGTTTTTT.

This clonotype was seen ten or more times. The J gene is TRBJ2-5, the V gene TRBV3-1, with D perhaps TRBD2 (6 bases). CDR1 and CDR2 (germline): LGHDT, YNNKEL (reference sequence). The CDR3 is made up of 16 amino acids. The V and J ends lost 0 bases and 5 bases respectively, with 16 bases between them. The CDR3 loop reads CASSQDKAGIGETQYF. Here the CDR3 DNA reads TGTGCCAGCAGCCAAGATAAGGCGGGAATAGGCGAGACCCAGTACTTC.